The sequence of this T cell receptor (beta chain) was determined in a study of blood T cells in healthy people across ages. Points on this clonotype: Its antigen remains unknown.

CDR1 is SGHRS and CDR2 is YFSETQ in the germline V gene. CDR3 length equals 14 residues. V trimming: 6 bases; J trimming: 7 bases; junction bases outside the gene matches: 10. The use of a sample-barcoded 5' primer and a J-beta primer mix characterized a second PCR of roughly 6 to 11 cycles. TCRdb reprocessed the 5' RACE reads via MiXCR and lists one record per CDR3 protein. Here the sample spans approximately 900,000 distinct CDR3 sequences, 40% to 60% being singletons. Study results and caveats: More naive CD4+ cells and higher diversity were found in long-lived than in aged donors.

The chain recombines TRBV5-1 with TRBJ2-1; 7 nucleotides agree with TRBD1. Material for sequencing was blood. The clonotype comes from a man younger than 45 in good health. In nucleotides, the CDR3 is TGCGCCAGCACTCTCGACAGGGTTTGGAATGAGCAGTTCTTC. Translation: CASTLDRVWNEQFF.